The T cell receptor beta chain under discussion was sequenced for a study of T cell repertoires in aging, cancer and after chemotherapy. Study-wide context: Healthy donor repertoires were recorded over several months to years and showed clear clonal overlap.

This CDR3 region has 13 residues. V lost 1 base, J lost 8 bases, and 9 bases lay in between. Germline-derived CDR1 and CDR2 are MDHEN and SYDVKM. TCR beta rearrangements were amplified from peripheral blood genomic DNA. Multiplex touch-down PCR with TRB-A/B primers amplified rearranged V-D-J TRB sequences. TCRdb redid the calling of the multiplex PCR reads with MiXCR, one entry per CDR3 protein. The data show approximately 9,700 distinct CDR3 sequences, around 25% seen once. The sample holds a few counts of this clonotype. The chain carries TRBV28 and TRBJ1-5, with D unclear. This receptor was identified in a human donor in good health. The material sequenced was blood. The CDR3: CASSLYPGEPQHF. The CDR3 region has the DNA TGTGCCAGCAGTTTATACCCCGGTGAGCCCCAGCATTTT.